This TCR beta chain was retrieved from a study of T-cell reconstitution after alpha-beta-depleted transplantation in children. Study-wide results and limits: At one year after transplant, newly produced T cells mostly accounted for T-cell counts and diversity. Alpha-beta T cells present about two months after transplant were reported to originate from several hundred expanded graft clones. Several patients had high TCRbeta diversity at day 60; it came from surviving recipient T cells and thymic progenitors.

Preparation of the TCRbeta library used unique molecular identifiers. TCRdb fed the PCR reads into MiXCR, producing one record per CDR3 protein. The table lists over 400,000 distinct CDR3 sequences, around two fifths of them singletons. This clonotype appeared many times. What it binds is not known. Specimen: PBMCs, collected before TCRalphabeta/CD19-depleted stem cell transplant. This sequence originates from a girl aged 2 to 10 with aplastic anemia, due to receive a stem cell transplant.

This chain's CDR3 is CASAFRDPLRNEQFF. The CDR3 coding sequence is TGTGCCAGCGCGTTCCGGGACCCTTTGAGAAATGAGCAGTTCTTC. The chain uses TRBV5-6 and TRBJ2-1, with D perhaps TRBD1 or TRBD2 (5 bases each). CDR3 length: 15 residues. The germline V gene encodes CDR1 SGHDT and CDR2 YYEEEE. V was clipped by 7 bases and J by 7 bases, with 21 bases between them.